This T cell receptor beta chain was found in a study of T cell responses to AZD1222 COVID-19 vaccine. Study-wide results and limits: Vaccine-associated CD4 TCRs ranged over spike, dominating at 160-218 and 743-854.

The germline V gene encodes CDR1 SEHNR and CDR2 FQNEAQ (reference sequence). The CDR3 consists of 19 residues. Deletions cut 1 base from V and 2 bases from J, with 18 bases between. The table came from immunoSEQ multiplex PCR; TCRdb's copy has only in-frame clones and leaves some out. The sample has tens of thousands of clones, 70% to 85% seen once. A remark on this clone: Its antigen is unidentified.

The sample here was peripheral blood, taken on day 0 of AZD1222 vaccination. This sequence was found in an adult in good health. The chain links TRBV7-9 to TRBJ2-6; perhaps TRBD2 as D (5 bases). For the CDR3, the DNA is TGTGCCAGCAGCTTAGTCCCCGGGTCCGGGATTACTGGGGCCAACGTCCTGACTTTC. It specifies CASSLVPGSGITGANVLTF.